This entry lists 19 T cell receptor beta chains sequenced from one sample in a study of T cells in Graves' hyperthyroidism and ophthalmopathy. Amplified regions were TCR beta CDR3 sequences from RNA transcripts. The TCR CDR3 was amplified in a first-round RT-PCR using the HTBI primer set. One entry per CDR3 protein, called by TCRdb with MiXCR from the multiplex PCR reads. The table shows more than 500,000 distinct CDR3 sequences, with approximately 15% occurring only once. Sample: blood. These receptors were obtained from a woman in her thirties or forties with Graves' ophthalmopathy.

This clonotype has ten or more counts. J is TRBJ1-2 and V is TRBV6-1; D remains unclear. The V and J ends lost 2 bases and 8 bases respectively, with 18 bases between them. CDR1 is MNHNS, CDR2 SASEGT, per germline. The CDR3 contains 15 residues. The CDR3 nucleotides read TGTGCCAGCAGTGAACGGTGGCAGGATGGCGGAGGCTACACCTTC. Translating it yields CASSERWQDGGGYTF.

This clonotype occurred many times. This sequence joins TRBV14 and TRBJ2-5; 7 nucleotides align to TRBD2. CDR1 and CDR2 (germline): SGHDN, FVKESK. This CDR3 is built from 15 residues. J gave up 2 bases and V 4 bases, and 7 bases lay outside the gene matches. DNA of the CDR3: TGTGCCAGCAGCCGAAGAGAAGCGGGGCAAGAGACCCAGTACTTC. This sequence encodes CASSRREAGQETQYF. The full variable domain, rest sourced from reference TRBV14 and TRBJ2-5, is EAGVTQFPSHSVIEKGQTVTLRCDPISGHDNLYWYRRVMGKEIKFLLHFVKESKQDESGMPNNRFLAERTGGTYSTLKVQPAELEDSGVYFCASSRREAGQETQYFGPGTRLLVL.

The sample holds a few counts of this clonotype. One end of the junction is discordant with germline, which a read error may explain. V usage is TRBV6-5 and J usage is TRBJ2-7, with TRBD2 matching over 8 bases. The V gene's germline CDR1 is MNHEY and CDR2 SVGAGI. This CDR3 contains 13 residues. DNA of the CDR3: TGTGCCAACAGTTACTCGGGAGGGTCAGGGCAGTACTTC. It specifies CANSYSGGSGQYF.

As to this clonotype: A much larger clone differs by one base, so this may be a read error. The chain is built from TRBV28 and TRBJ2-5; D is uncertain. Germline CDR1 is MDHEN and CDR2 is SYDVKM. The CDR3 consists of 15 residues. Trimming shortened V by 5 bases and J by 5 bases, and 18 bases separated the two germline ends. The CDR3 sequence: CASSAICFQGETQYF. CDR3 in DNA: TGTGCCAGCAGTGCAATCTGCTTCCAAGGGGAGACCCAGTACTTC. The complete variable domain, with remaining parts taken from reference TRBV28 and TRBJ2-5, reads DVKVTQSSRYLVKRTGEKVFLECVQDMDHENMFWYRQDPGLGLRLIYFSYDVKMKEKGDIPEGYSVSREKKERFSLILESASTNQTSMYLCASSAICFQGETQYFGPGTRLLVL.

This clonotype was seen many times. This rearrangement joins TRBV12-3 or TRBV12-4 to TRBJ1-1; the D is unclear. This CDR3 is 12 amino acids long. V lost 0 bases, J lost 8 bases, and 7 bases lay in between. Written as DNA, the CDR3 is TGTGCCAGCAGTTTAGCTTCGGGGGAAGCTTTCTTT. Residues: CASSLASGEAFF.

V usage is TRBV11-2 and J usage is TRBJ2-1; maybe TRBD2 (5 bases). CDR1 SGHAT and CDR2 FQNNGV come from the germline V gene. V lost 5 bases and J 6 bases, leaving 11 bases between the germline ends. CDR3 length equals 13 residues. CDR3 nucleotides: TGTGCCAGCAGCGAGGGAGCAATCAATGAGCAGTTCTTC. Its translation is CASSEGAINEQFF.

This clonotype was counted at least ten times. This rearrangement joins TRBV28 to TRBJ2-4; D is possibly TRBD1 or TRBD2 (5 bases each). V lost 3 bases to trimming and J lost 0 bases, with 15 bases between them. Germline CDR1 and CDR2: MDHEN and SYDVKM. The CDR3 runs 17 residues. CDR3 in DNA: TGTGCCAGCAGTTTTGAAGGGGACGGAGTAGCCAAAAACATTCAGTACTTC. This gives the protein CASSFEGDGVAKNIQYF. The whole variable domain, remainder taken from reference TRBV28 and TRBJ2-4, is DVKVTQSSRYLVKRTGEKVFLECVQDMDHENMFWYRQDPGLGLRLIYFSYDVKMKEKGDIPEGYSVSREKKERFSLILESASTNQTSMYLCASSFEGDGVAKNIQYFGAGTRLSVL.

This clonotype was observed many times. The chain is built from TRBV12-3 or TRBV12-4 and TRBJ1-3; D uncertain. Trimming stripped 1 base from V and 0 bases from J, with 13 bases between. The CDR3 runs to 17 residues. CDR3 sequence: CASSLGEGALSGNTIYF. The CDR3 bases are TGTGCCAGCAGTTTAGGGGAGGGAGCGCTCTCTGGAAACACCATATATTTT.

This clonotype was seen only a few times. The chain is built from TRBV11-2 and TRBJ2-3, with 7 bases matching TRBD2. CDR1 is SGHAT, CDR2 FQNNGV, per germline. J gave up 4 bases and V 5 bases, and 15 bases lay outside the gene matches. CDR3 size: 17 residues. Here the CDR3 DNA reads TGTGCCAGCAGCCCCCCTCTTGGGCGGGAGTTCGCAGATACGCAGTATTTT. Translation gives CASSPPLGREFADTQYF.

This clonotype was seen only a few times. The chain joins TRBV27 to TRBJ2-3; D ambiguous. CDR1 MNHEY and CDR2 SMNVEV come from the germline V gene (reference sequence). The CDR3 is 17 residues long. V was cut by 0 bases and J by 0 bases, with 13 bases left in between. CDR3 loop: CASSLSPSFASTDTQYF. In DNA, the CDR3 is TGTGCCAGCAGTTTATCCCCCTCGTTTGCTAGCACAGATACGCAGTATTTT.

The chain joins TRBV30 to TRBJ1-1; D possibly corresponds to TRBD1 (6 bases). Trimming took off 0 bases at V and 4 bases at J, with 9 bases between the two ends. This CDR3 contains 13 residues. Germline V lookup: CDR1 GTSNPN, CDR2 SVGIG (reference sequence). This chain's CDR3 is CAWSVGGATEAFF. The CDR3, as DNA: TGTGCCTGGAGTGTAGGGGGGGCCACTGAAGCTTTCTTT.

CDR3 sequence (DNA): TGTGCCACTACGGGACAGGGGCTGTCCCTATCCTACGAGCAGTACTTC. It specifies CATTGQGLSLSYEQYF. The rearrangement links TRBV10-3 to TRBJ2-7; TRBD1 aligns across 10 bases. The CDR3 is 16 residues long. Germline-derived CDR1 and CDR2 are ENHRY and SYGVKD. The ends lost 10 bases at V and 1 base at J; junction bases unmatched: 13.

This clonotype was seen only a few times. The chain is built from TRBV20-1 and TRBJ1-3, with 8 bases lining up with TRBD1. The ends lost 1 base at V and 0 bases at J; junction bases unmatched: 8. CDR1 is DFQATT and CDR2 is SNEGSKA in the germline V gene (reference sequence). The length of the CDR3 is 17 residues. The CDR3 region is CSARAQGASFSGNTIYF. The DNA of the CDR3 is TGCAGTGCTAGAGCTCAGGGGGCATCTTTCTCTGGAAACACCATATATTTT.

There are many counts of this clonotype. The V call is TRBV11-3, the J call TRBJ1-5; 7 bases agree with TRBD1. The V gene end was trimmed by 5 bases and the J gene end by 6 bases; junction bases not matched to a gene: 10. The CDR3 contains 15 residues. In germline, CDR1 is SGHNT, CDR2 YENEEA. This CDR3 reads CASSRTGEGGQPQHF. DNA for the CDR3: TGTGCCAGCAGCCGCACAGGGGAAGGTGGTCAGCCCCAGCATTTT.

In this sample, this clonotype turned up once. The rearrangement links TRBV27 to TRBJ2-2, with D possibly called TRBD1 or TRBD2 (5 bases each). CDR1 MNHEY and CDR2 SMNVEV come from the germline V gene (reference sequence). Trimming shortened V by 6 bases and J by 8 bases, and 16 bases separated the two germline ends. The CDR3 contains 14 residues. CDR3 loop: CASSGTELPGELFF. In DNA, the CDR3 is TGTGCCAGCAGCGGGACGGAACTTCCGGGGGAGCTGTTTTTT.

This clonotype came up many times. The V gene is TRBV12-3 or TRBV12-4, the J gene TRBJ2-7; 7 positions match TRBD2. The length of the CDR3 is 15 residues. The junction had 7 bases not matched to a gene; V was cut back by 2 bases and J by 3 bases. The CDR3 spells CASSLKGGDLYEQYF. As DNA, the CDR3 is TGTGCCAGCAGTTTAAAGGGAGGGGACCTCTACGAGCAGTACTTC.

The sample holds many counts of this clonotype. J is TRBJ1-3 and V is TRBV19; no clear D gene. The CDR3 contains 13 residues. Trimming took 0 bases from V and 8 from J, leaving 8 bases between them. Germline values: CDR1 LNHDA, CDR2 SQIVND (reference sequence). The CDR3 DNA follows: TGTGCCAGTAGTATAGAAGGGTTACACACCATATATTTT. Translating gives CASSIEGLHTIYF.

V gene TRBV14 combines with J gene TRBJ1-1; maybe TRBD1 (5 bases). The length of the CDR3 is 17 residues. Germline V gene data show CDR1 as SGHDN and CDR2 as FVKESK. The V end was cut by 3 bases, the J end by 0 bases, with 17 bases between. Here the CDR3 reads CASSHLLGQSMNTEAFF. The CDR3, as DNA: TGTGCCAGCAGCCACCTTTTGGGGCAGTCCATGAACACTGAAGCTTTCTTT. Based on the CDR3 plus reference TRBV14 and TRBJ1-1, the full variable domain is EAGVTQFPSHSVIEKGQTVTLRCDPISGHDNLYWYRRVMGKEIKFLLHFVKESKQDESGMPNNRFLAERTGGTYSTLKVQPAELEDSGVYFCASSHLLGQSMNTEAFFGQGTRLTVV.

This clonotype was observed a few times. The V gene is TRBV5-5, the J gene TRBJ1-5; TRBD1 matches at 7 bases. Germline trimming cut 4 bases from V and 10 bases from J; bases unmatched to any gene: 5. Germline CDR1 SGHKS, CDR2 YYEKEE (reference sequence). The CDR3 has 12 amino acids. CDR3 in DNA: TGTGCCAGCAGCATCCACAGGGGACCCCAGCATTTT. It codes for CASSIHRGPQHF.